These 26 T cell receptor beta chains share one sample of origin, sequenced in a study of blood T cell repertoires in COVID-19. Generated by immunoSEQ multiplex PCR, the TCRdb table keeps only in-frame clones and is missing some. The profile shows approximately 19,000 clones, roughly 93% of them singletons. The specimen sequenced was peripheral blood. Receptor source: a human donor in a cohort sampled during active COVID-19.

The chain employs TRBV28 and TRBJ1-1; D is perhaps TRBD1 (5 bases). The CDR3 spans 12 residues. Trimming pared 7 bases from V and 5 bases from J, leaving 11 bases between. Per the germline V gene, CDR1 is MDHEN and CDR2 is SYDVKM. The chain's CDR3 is CASITGGTEAFF. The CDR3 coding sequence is TGTGCCAGCATCACGGGGGGGACTGAAGCTTTCTTT.

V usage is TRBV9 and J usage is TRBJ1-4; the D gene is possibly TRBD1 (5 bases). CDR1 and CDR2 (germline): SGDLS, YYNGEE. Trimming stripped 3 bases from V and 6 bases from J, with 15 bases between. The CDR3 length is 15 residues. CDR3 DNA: TGTGCCAGCAGCGACGCGCGACAGTTGGATGAAAAACTGTTTTTT. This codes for CASSDARQLDEKLFF.

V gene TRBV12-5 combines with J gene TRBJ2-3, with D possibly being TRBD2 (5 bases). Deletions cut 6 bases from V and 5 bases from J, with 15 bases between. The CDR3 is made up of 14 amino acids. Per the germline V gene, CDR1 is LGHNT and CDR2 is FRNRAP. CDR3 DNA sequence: TGTGCTAGTGGCCTTTTGGAGGCGGGAGATACGCAGTATTTT. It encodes CASGLLEAGDTQYF.

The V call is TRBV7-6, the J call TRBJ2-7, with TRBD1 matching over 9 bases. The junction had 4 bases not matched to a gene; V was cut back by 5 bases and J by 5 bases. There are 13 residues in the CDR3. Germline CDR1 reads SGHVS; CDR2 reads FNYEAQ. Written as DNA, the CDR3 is TGTGCCAGCAGCACCCGGGACAGGGACGAGCAGTACTTC. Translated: CASSTRDRDEQYF.

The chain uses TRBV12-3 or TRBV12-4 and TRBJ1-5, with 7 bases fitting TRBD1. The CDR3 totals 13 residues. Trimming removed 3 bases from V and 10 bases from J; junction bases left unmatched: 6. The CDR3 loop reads CASSFRGLGPQHF. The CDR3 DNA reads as TGTGCCAGCAGTTTCAGGGGGTTAGGCCCCCAGCATTTT.

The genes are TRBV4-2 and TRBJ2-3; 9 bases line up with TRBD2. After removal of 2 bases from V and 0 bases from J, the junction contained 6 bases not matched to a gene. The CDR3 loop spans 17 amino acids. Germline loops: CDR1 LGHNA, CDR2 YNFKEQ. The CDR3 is CASSQPTSGPSTDTQYF. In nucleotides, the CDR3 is TGTGCCAGCAGCCAACCAACTAGCGGGCCTAGCACAGATACGCAGTATTTT.

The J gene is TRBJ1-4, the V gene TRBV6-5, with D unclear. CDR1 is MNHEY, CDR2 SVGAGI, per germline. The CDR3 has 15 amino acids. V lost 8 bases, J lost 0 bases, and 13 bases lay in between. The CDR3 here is CASRGVGTTNEKLFF. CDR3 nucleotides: TGTGCCAGCCGGGGTGTGGGGACAACTAATGAAAAACTGTTTTTT.

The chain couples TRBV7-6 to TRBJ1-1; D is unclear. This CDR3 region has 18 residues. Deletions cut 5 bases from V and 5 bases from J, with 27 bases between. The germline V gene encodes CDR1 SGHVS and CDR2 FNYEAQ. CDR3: CASSLMGQDLLGFTEAFF. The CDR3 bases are TGTGCCAGCAGCCTTATGGGTCAGGATTTGTTAGGTTTTACTGAAGCTTTCTTT.

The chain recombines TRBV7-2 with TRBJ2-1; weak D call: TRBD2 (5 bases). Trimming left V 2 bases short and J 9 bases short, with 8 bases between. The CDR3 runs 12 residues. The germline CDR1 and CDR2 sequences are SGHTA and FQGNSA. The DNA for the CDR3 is TGTGCCAGCAGCTTACTAGCTTTTGAGCAGTTCTTC. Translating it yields CASSLLAFEQFF.

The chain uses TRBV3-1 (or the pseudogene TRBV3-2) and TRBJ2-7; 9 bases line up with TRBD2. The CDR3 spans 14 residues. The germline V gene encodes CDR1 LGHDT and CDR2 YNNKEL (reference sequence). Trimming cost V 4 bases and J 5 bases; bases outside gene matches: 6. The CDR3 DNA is TGTGCCAGCAGCCGTGATAGCGGGAGAAACGAGCAGTACTTC. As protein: CASSRDSGRNEQYF.

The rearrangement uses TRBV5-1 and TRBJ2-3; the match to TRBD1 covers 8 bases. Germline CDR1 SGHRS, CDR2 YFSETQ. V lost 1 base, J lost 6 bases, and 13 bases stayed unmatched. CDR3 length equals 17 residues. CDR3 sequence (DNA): TGCGCCAGCAGCTTGTTACAGGGGGGATTGTATGAGGATACGCAGTATTTT. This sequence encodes CASSLLQGGLYEDTQYF.

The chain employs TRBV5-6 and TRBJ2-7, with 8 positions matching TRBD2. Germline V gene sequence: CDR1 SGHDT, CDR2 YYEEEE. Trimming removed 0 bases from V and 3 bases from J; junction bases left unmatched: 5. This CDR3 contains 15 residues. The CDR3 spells CASSLGAGGNYEQYF. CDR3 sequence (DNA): TGTGCCAGCAGCTTGGGCGCGGGGGGCAACTACGAGCAGTACTTC.

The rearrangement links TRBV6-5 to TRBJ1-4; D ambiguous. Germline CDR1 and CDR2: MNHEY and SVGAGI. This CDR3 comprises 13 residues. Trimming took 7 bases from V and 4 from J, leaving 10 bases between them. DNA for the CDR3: TGTGCCAGCATGAGGCAGTTTAATGAAAAACTGTTTTTT. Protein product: CASMRQFNEKLFF.

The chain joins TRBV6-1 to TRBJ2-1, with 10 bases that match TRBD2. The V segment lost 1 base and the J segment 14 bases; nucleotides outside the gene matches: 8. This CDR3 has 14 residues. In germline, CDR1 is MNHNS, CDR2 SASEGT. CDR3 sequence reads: CASSEEISGGSEFF. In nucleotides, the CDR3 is TGTGCCAGCAGTGAAGAGATTAGCGGGGGGTCGGAGTTCTTC.

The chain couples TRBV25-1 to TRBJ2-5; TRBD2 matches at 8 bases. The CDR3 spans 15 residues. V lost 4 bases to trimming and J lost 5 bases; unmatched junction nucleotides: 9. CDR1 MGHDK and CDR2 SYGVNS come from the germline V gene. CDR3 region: CASSVGTRPQETQYF. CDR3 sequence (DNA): TGTGCCAGCAGTGTGGGGACTAGGCCTCAGGAGACCCAGTACTTC. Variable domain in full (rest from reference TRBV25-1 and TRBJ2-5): EADIYQTPRYLVIGTGKKITLECSQTMGHDKMYWYQQDPGMELHLIHYSYGVNSTEKGDLSSESTVSRIRTEHFPLTLESARPSHTSQYLCASSVGTRPQETQYFGPGTRLLVL.

This chain's CDR3 is CASSLRQGGTNTEAFF. Written as DNA, the CDR3 is TGTGCCAGCTCACTTCGACAGGGTGGGACAAACACTGAAGCTTTCTTT. The chain joins TRBV18 to TRBJ1-1; TRBD1 aligns across 7 bases. This CDR3 is 16 amino acids long. Per the germline V gene, CDR1 is KGHSH and CDR2 is LQKENI. V lost 4 bases, J lost 2 bases, and 10 bases stayed unmatched.

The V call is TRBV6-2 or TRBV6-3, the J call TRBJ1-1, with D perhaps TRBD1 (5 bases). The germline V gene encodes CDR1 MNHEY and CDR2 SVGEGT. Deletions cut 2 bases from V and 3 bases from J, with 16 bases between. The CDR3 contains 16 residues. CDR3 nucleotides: TGTGCCAGCAGTTACCTATCGGGGACTCGGGACACTGAAGCTTTCTTT. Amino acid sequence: CASSYLSGTRDTEAFF.

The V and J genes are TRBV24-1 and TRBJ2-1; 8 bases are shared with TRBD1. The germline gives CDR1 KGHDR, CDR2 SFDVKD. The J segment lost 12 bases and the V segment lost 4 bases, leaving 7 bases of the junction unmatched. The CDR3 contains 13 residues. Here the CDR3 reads CATSDPGQGLQFF. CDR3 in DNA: TGTGCCACCAGTGACCCTGGACAGGGCCTGCAGTTCTTC.

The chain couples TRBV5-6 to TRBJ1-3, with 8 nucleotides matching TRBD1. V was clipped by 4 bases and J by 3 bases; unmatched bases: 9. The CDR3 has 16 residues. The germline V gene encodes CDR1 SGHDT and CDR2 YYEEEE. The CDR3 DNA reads TGTGCCAGCAGCGCAAATCAGGGGGCGCTTGGAAACACCATATATTTT. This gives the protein CASSANQGALGNTIYF.

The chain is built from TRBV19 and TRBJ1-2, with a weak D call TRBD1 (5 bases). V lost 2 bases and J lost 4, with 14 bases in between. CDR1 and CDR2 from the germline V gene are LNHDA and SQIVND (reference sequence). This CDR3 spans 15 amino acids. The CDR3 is CASSINRNDGYGYTF. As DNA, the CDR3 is TGTGCCAGTAGTATAAACAGGAACGATGGCTATGGCTACACCTTC. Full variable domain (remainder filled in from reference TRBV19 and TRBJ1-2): DGGITQSPKYLFRKEGQNVTLSCEQNLNHDAMYWYRQDPGQGLRLIYYSQIVNDFQKGDIAEGYSVSREKKESFPLTVTSAQKNPTAFYLCASSINRNDGYGYTFGSGTRLTVV.

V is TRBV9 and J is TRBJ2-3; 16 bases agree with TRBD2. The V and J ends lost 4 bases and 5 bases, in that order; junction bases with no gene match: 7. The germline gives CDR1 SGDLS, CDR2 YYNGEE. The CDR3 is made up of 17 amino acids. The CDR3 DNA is TGTGCCAGCAGCCCTGAGGGACTAGCGGGAGGGGGAGATACGCAGTATTTT. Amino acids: CASSPEGLAGGGDTQYF.

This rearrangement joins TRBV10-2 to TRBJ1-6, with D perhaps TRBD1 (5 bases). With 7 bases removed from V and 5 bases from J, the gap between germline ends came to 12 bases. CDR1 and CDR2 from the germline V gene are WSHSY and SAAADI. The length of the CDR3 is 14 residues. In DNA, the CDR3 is TGCGCCAGCACATCCAGGGCTAATAATTCACCCCTCCACTTT. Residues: CASTSRANNSPLHF.

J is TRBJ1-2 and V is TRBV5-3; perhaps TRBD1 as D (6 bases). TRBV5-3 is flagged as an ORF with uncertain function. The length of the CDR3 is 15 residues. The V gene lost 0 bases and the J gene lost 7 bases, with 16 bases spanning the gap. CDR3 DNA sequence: TGTGCCAGAAGCTTGGTAGTCCAGGGGTTGAGTGGCTACACCTTC. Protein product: CARSLVVQGLSGYTF.

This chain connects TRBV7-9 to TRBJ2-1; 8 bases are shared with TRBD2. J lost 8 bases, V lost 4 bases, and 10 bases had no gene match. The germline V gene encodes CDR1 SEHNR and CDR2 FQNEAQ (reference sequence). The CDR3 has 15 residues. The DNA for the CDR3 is TGTGCCAGCAGCTCAAGGGGGACTAGGGGAGATGAGCAGTTCTTC. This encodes CASSSRGTRGDEQFF.

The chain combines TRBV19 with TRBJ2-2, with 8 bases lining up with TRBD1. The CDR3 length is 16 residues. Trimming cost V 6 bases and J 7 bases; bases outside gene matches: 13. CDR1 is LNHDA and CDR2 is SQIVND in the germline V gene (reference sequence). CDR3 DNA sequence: TGTGCCAGTAGCTATAGGACAGGGACTGGTAGCGGGGAGCTGTTTTTT. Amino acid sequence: CASSYRTGTGSGELFF.

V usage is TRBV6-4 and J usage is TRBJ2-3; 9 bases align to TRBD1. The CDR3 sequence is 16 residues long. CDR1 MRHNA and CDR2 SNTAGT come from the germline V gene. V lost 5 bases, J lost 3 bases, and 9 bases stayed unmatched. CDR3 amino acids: CASSTTGGTGTDTQYF. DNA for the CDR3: TGTGCCAGCAGTACGACAGGGGGAACGGGGACAGATACGCAGTATTTT.